The clone carrying this T cell receptor beta chain was observed a single time. The antigen is unknown. The record originates from a study of shared clonotypes between healthy human individuals. Study-wide points: Several donors had about 5% of their naive CD4 clonotypes in common.

A split of CD4+ cells into CD45RA+ naive and CD45RA-negative memory subsets was performed. Trimming at V came to 0 bases and at J to 8 bases, leaving 14 bases not matched to a gene. Germline-derived CDR1 and CDR2 are LGHNA and YSLEER. The CDR3 contains 18 residues. Repertoires were generated with immunoSEQ multiplex PCR, while TCRdb's copy carries only in-frame clones and drops some. The sample yields under 1,100,000 clones, approximately 68% seen once. The V gene is TRBV4-3, the J gene TRBJ1-4; 8 bases agree with TRBD1. The material sequenced was memory CD4+ T cells sorted from blood. Subset: CD45RA-negative fraction. The receptor was isolated from a man between 18 and 35 years old in good health. The CDR3 sequence is CASSQDLSWTGQYEKLFF. CDR3 nucleotides: TGCGCCAGCAGCCAAGATCTTTCCTGGACAGGGCAATACGAAAAACTGTTTTTT.